This entry concerns a single T cell receptor beta chain. Its antigen is not yet known. No much larger clone exists at a distance of one base, and base qualities are not known. The collaborating institutions used their own protocols to collect whole blood in K2EDTA tubes. For TCRbeta analysis, collaborators shipped samples in one of three forms: frozen whole blood, isolated PBMCs, or DNA extracted from either of those sample types. This record comes from a study of blood T cell repertoires in COVID-19 (dated by TCRdb to 2018 to 2021). Context from the whole study: The collaborator samples originated in the United States, Italy and Spain and spanned the acute and convalescent phases of COVID-19. The material from the prospective study consisted of cDNA or gDNA derived from T cells, B-cell-depleted T cells, or PBMCs. Subjects who had been exposed to COVID-19, were actively infected with it, or had recovered from it provided the deeply sampled blood TCRbeta repertoires that made up the dataset. A freely available public database, intended as a resource for researchers studying the immune response to SARS-CoV-2, is where the repertoires were released. Samples came from the ongoing ImmuneRACE study (first 160 participants) plus 1,254 subjects from 6 global collaborators. Nearly every sample came with metadata listing a de-identified subject ID, COVID-19 status, age in years and sex. Where HLA class I and class II types were available, the types were taken from metadata supplied by the sample provider, not from assay-based typing.

CDR1 and CDR2 were assigned from the germline V gene as LGHNA and YNFKEQ. The CDR3, cysteine through phenylalanine, is 19 amino acids long. Just CDR3 DNA is preserved here, 57 bases in frame from base 1. Unmatched junction bases come to 12, with V trimmed by 6 bases and J by 0 bases. TCRbeta CDR3 regions were amplified from genomic DNA by means of the immunoSEQ Assay, a bias-controlled multiplex PCR. As for the authors' bioinformatics: Within the assay, amplification of reference gene primers was used to estimate how many nucleated cells each sample contained. To quantify the absolute abundance of each unique TCRbeta CDR3 rearrangement, sequence reads were collapsed and filtered. Productive Simpson clonality was computed per sample as the square root of Simpson's diversity index over productive rearrangements. The source is immuneACCESS, and TCRdb retained only in-frame sequences with V and J called. Part of the clones is not carried over; for the studies checked, unresolved V genes explain less than half of this, and the remainder is unexplained. Clonal size and the V and J genes are those of that table, whereas D and trimming came from the DNA. The sample contains 150,000 to 200,000 clones, 86% of them found a single time. The ten largest clones take up 4% of the sample.

General findings and caveats noted by the study authors: How much clinical and demographic metadata was included differed by source and by participant, and the metadata was provided uncurated.

This receptor was identified in a woman between 70 and 85 years old with acute or convalescent COVID-19. Sequences were obtained from peripheral blood. The chain was built from TRBV4-2 and TRBJ2-3; TRBD2 lines up with 13 middle nucleotides. CDR3 region: CASSPSGTSGASSTDTQYF. In nucleotide form, the sequence is TGTGCCAGCAGTCCCTCCGGGACTAGCGGGGCCTCTAGCACAGATACGCAGTATTTT.